The 9 T cell receptor beta chains in this list originate from one sample, sequenced in a study of cytomegalovirus exposure and HLA in healthy donors (dated by TCRdb to 2016 to 2017). Library preparation was by the immunoSEQ multiplex PCR assay. For the multiplex PCR, a mixture combining 60 forward primers for TCR Vbeta segments and 13 reverse primers for TCR Jbeta segments was used. The source is immuneACCESS, and TCRdb retained only in-frame sequences with V and J called. Part of the clones is not carried over; for the studies checked, unresolved V genes explain less than half of this, and the remainder is unexplained. The table for this sample lists fewer than 200,000 clones; roughly 85% of them were counted only once. The ten largest clones represent 6.3% of the sample. The sequenced sample was PBMCs. The receptors shown here come from a man aged 35-49 years in good health and CMV-seropositive.

This clone occurred a few times. V gene TRBV11-3 combines with J gene TRBJ2-7, with D possibly being TRBD1 (5 bases). In germline, CDR1 is SGHNT, CDR2 YENEEA. Trimming stripped 2 bases from V and 0 bases from J, with 8 bases between. CDR3 length: 14 residues. The CDR3: CASSLQGSSYEQYF. The CDR3 DNA is TGTGCCAGCAGCTTACAGGGATCCTCCTACGAGCAGTACTTC.

The rearrangement joins TRBV19 to TRBJ1-3; 12 bases align to TRBD1. The CDR3 has 14 amino acids. V was clipped by 6 bases and J by 4 bases; unmatched bases: 1. The germline V gene has CDR1 LNHDA and CDR2 SQIVND (reference sequence). CDR3 loop: CASRGQGAGNTIYF. CDR3 nucleotide sequence: TGTGCCAGTAGGGGACAGGGGGCCGGAAACACCATATATTTT.

In its sample, this clone was seen a few times. This chain joins TRBV9 and TRBJ2-3; a possible D gene is TRBD1 (6 bases). This CDR3 is built from 16 residues. V lost 2 bases and J lost 5, with 18 bases in between. Germline V gives CDR1 SGDLS, CDR2 YYNGEE. In DNA, the CDR3 is TGTGCCAGCAGCGTGGATATATTAGGACAGCGAGATACGCAGTATTTT. The encoded protein is CASSVDILGQRDTQYF.

V gene TRBV6-6 combines with J gene TRBJ2-1, with TRBD1 as a possible D gene (6 bases). The V gene lost 7 bases and the J gene lost 1 base, with 11 bases spanning the gap. The CDR3 sequence is 14 residues long. The V gene's germline CDR1 is MNHNY and CDR2 SVGAGI (reference sequence). The CDR3 coding sequence is TGTGCCAGCATCCCGGGACAATCCTACAATGAGCAGTTCTTC. This gives the protein CASIPGQSYNEQFF.

V and J are TRBV5-1 and TRBJ2-7, with TRBD2 identical over 11 bases. This CDR3 is 15 amino acids long. The trim removed 0 bases at V and 3 bases at J, leaving 2 bases unmatched. CDR1 is SGHRS and CDR2 is YFSETQ in the germline V gene. CDR3 coding DNA: TGCGCCAGCAGCTTGGAGACTAGCGGGATCTACGAGCAGTACTTC. It encodes CASSLETSGIYEQYF.

In its sample, this clone was seen once. The chain employs TRBV7-9 and TRBJ2-1; 10 bases are a match to TRBD2. V was pared by 5 bases and J by 7 bases, with 8 bases of the junction left unmatched. From germline, CDR1 is SEHNR and CDR2 FQNEAQ (reference sequence). CDR3 size: 15 residues. The CDR3 protein is CASSPGLALGNEQFF. The CDR3, as DNA: TGTGCCAGCAGCCCGGGACTAGCGTTAGGAAATGAGCAGTTCTTC.

CDR3 coding DNA: TGTGCCAGCAGCCAAGGGGACAGGGGCCCTGGAGGCTACACCTTC. Its translation is CASSQGDRGPGGYTF. V gene TRBV4-2 combines with J gene TRBJ1-2; 10 nucleotides match TRBD1. CDR3 length: 15 amino acids. Germline lookup yields CDR1 LGHNA and CDR2 YNFKEQ. V dropped 1 base and J dropped 8; count of bases not matched to a gene: 7.

This clone showed up just a few times. The chain employs TRBV5-5 and TRBJ2-7; 11 positions match TRBD2. This CDR3 comprises 16 residues. J lost 2 bases, V lost 3 bases, and 7 bases had no gene match. Germline-derived CDR1 and CDR2 are SGHKS and YYEKEE (reference sequence). CDR3 coding DNA: TGTGCCAGCAGCTCAGGACTAGCGGGCGACCCCTACGAGCAGTACTTC. Residues: CASSSGLAGDPYEQYF.

This clone was detected once. This chain uses TRBV2 with TRBJ2-7; D is perhaps TRBD1 (6 bases). V was cut by 6 bases and J by 1 base, with 16 bases left in between. From germline, CDR1 is SNHLY and CDR2 FYNNEI. The CDR3 runs to 15 residues. This CDR3 reads CASSPGHIKSYEQYF. CDR3 nucleotide sequence: TGTGCCAGCAGCCCGGGACACATTAAGTCCTACGAGCAGTACTTC.